This is a list of T cell receptor beta chains from one sample in a study of cytomegalovirus exposure and HLA in healthy donors. TCRdb keeps only in-frame clones here, not all; method: immunoSEQ multiplex PCR. The top ten hold 2.5% to 3% of the sample, which has some 70,000 clones, around four fifths seen once. The sequenced material came from PBMCs. The source is a man between 25 and 39 years old in good health and CMV-seronegative. Each CDR3 is given with its conserved first and last residue. The D gene is left open where the match is weak.

d_gene	v_gene	j_gene	len	CDR3aa
.	TRBV5-1	TRBJ1-2	12	CASSLTADGYTF
.	TRBV7-9	TRBJ1-1	12	CASSLSVTEAFF
TRBD1	TRBV18	TRBJ1-2	15	CASSPNDRGDYGYTF
.	TRBV27	TRBJ1-1	13	CASSLSSGGAAFF
TRBD1	TRBV6-5	TRBJ1-2	15	CASSYSRQGVGGYTF
.	TRBV6-6	TRBJ1-2	14	CASSYSAVSSDYTF
TRBD2	TRBV4-1	TRBJ2-3	17	CASSQEGLAGSRDTQYF
.	TRBV11-3	TRBJ1-1	13	CASSLDHDREAFF
TRBD1	TRBV4-1	TRBJ2-7	20	CASSQLPSYAFRTGAYEQYF
TRBD1	TRBV5-1	TRBJ2-1	15	CASSPRGLSYNEQFF
.	TRBV15	TRBJ2-6	16	CATSTGRFSGANVLTF
TRBD1	TRBV19	TRBJ1-5	15	CASSWDRVSLQPQHF
.	TRBV6-1	TRBJ1-1	13	CASNIRGRTEAFF
.	TRBV4-2	TRBJ2-2	15	CASSQVAGNTGELFF
TRBD1	TRBV4-3	TRBJ2-5	17	CASSQEEQGHQQETQYF
TRBD2	TRBV9	TRBJ2-3	16	CASSPSTSGSRDTQYF
TRBD1	TRBV28	TRBJ2-2	20	CASSFYRWSRTGGRTGELFF
.	TRBV5-6	TRBJ1-4	13	CASSPAGDEKLFF
TRBD1	TRBV27	TRBJ1-2	16	CASTDAAATGGRGYTF
TRBD1	TRBV28	TRBJ1-6	15	CASNRQGLNNSPLHF
.	TRBV4-1	TRBJ1-5	15	CASSQGSTSNQPQHF
TRBD1	TRBV9	TRBJ2-1	14	CASSAGTGSHEQFF
.	TRBV2	TRBJ1-2	12	CASSEDSYGYTF
TRBD1	TRBV7-9	TRBJ2-7	16	CASSLSGTVFPYEQYF
TRBD2	TRBV7-9	TRBJ2-3	15	CASSLETRGADTQYF
.	TRBV13	TRBJ1-1	14	CASRVGGANTEAFF
.	TRBV7-9	TRBJ1-4	14	CASSLGQGNEKLFF
TRBD2	TRBV7-8	TRBJ2-7	18	CASSLVASGGPLAYEQYF
.	TRBV5-6	TRBJ2-3	16	CASSLDRNPSTDTQYF
.	TRBV7-2	TRBJ1-3	15	CASSLGGSSGNTIYF
.	TRBV18	TRBJ1-1	13	CASSPGVNTEAFF
.	TRBV27	TRBJ1-5	12	CASSGTGQPQHF
.	TRBV13	TRBJ2-5	13	CASSLAQQETQYF
.	TRBV11-3	TRBJ2-5	13	CASSPTGPQTQYF
.	TRBV9	TRBJ2-1	12	CASSEGISGQFF
TRBD2	TRBV9	TRBJ2-5	15	CASSPLAGFGETQYF
.	TRBV29-1	TRBJ1-3	14	CSVERWGLGNTIYF
.	TRBV5-1	TRBJ2-3	14	CASSPARGSDTQYF
.	TRBV11-2	TRBJ2-1	12	CASSLQGVEQFF
.	TRBV4-2	TRBJ1-4	14	CASSQDLAAEALFF
TRBD2	TRBV29-1	TRBJ2-2	15	CSVELAGVNTGELFF
.	TRBV29-1	TRBJ2-1	14	CSVERDSSYNEQFF
TRBD2	TRBV5-1	TRBJ2-1	16	CASSVTSPSSYNEQFF
.	TRBV29-1	TRBJ1-2	14	CSVVLASANYGYTF
.	TRBV9	TRBJ1-6	14	CASSRGINGSPLHF
TRBD1	TRBV6-1	TRBJ1-1	14	CASRARTGVAEAFF
TRBD2	TRBV7-2	TRBJ2-7	14	CASSLSGTSSEQYF
.	TRBV6-1	TRBJ2-7	16	CASSEDGGSGSIEQYF
TRBD1	TRBV7-9	TRBJ1-6	13	CASSSTGLSPLHF
.	TRBV7-7	TRBJ2-3	15	CASSVTSSRGDTQYF
TRBD1	TRBV6-4	TRBJ2-5	15	CASSAIPGQGTDLYF
TRBD1	TRBV5-1	TRBJ2-2	16	CASSRETGGNTGELFF
TRBD1	TRBV18	TRBJ2-1	14	CASSPGTGGDEQFF
TRBD1	TRBV7-8	TRBJ1-1	15	CASSPQGTVNTEAFF
.	TRBV18	TRBJ2-5	11	CASSPAQAQYF
.	TRBV7-7	TRBJ2-5	13	CASAQGGGETQYF
.	TRBV16	TRBJ2-3	15	CASSQSGSPTDTQYF